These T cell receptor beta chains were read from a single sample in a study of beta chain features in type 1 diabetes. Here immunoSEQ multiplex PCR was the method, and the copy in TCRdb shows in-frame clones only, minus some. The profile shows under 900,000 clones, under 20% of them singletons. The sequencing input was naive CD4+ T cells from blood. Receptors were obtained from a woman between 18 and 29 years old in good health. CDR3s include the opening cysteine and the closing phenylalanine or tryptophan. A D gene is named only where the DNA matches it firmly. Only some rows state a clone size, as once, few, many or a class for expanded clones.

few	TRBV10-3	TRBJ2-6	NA	CAISARQAAAGANVLTF	TGTGCCATCAGTGCCAGACAGGCGGCAGCTGGGGCCAACGTCCTGACTTTC
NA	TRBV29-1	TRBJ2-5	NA	CSVQEQETQYF	TGCAGCGTACAGGAGCAAGAGACCCAGTACTTC
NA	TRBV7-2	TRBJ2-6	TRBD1	CASSLAGTGSGANVLTF	TGTGCCAGCAGCTTAGCGGGGACAGGCTCTGGGGCCAACGTCCTGACTTTC
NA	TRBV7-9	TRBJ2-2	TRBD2	CASSLGLAANTGELFF	TGTGCCAGCAGCTTAGGTCTAGCGGCTAACACCGGGGAGCTGTTTTTT
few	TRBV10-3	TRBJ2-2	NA	CAITWNANTGELFF	TGTGCCATCACGTGGAACGCGAACACCGGGGAGCTGTTTTTT
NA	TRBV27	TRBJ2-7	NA	CASSPTDRYEQYF	TGTGCCAGCAGTCCGACTGACAGGTACGAGCAGTACTTC
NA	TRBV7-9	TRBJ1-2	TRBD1	CASSADRAFYGYTF	TGTGCCAGCAGCGCCGACAGGGCGTTCTATGGCTACACCTTC
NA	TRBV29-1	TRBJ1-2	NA	CSAWGLKGYTF	TGCAGCGCCTGGGGGCTGAAAGGCTACACCTTC
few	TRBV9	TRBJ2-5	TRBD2	CASSGTGTTETQYF	TGTGCCAGCAGCGGGACCGGGACTACAGAGACCCAGTACTTC
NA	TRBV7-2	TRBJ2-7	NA	CASSFLGDATYEQYF	TGTGCCAGCAGCTTTTTAGGGGATGCTACCTACGAGCAGTACTTC
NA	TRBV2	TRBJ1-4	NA	CASRDDKGGIF	TGTGCCAGCAGGGACGACAAAGGGGGAATCTTT
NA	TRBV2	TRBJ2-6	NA	CASSRGNSGANVLTF	TGTGCCAGCAGTCGAGGGAACTCTGGGGCCAACGTCCTGACTTTC
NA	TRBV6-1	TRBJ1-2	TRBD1	CASSSTGASYGYTF	TGTGCCAGCAGCTCCACAGGGGCAAGCTATGGCTACACCTTC
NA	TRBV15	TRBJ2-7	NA	CATSTTGIHYEQYF	TGTGCCACCAGCACTACCGGCATTCACTACGAGCAGTACTTC
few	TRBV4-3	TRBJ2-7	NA	CASSQDKGDEQYF	TGCGCCAGCAGCCAAGATAAGGGAGACGAGCAGTACTTC
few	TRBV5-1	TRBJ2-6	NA	CASRDQGTNVLTF	TGCGCCAGCAGGGATCAGGGTACCAACGTCCTGACTTTC
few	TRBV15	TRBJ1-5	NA	CATSRARGNQPQHF	TGTGCCACCAGCAGAGCTAGGGGCAATCAGCCCCAGCATTTT
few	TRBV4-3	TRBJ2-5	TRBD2	CASSQETGGLAGEGRETQYF	TGCGCCAGCAGCCAAGAAACTGGGGGACTAGCGGGAGAGGGTCGAGAGACCCAGTACTTC
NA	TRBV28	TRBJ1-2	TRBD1	CASSPSGTGTGGYTF	TGTGCCAGCAGTCCCTCCGGGACAGGGACGGGTGGCTACACCTTC
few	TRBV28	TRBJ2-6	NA	CASSGANVLTF	TGTGCCAGCTCTGGGGCCAACGTCCTGACTTTC
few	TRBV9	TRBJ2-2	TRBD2	CASSPTGTSYPGELFF	TGTGCCAGCAGCCCGACCGGGACTAGTTATCCCGGGGAGCTGTTTTTT
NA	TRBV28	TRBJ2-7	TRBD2	CASSKGTSYEQYF	TGTGCCAGCAGCAAAGGGACTAGCTACGAGCAGTACTTC
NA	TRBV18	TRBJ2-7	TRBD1	CASGPGTGGYEQYF	TGTGCCAGCGGACCCGGGACAGGAGGCTACGAGCAGTACTTC
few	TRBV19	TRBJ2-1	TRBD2	CASSRGGDYLNEQFF	TGTGCCAGTAGTAGAGGTGGGGACTATCTTAATGAGCAGTTCTTC
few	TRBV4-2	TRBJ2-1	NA	CASSQRTSGTYNEQFF	TGTGCCAGCAGCCAACGGACGAGCGGTACCTACAATGAGCAGTTCTTC
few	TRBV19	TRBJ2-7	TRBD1	CASSIKGTVYEQYF	TGTGCCAGTAGTATAAAGGGGACAGTCTACGAGCAGTACTTC
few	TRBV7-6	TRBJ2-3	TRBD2	CASSIGQSGLAASTDTQYF	TGTGCCAGCAGCATCGGACAGTCGGGACTAGCTGCGAGCACAGATACGCAGTATTTT
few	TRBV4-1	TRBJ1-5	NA	CASSQDTGAYSNQPQHF	TGCGCCAGCAGCCAAGATACGGGGGCTTATAGCAATCAGCCCCAGCATTTT
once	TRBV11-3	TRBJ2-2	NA	CASSLDQMGSRTGELFF	TGTGCCAGCAGCTTAGATCAGATGGGCAGCCGAACCGGGGAGCTGTTTTTT
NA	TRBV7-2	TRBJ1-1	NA	CASSLGLVQNTEAFF	TGTGCCAGCAGCTTAGGCCTGGTCCAGAACACTGAAGCTTTCTTT
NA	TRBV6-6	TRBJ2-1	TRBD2	CASSYFSGTYNEQFF	TGTGCCAGCAGTTACTTCAGCGGGACCTACAATGAGCAGTTCTTC
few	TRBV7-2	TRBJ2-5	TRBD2	CASSSLAGVETQYF	TGTGCCAGCAGCTCACTAGCGGGTGTGGAGACCCAGTACTTC
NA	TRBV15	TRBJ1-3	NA	CATSRAWGTGGGNTIYF	TGTGCCACCAGCAGAGCGTGGGGAACTGGAGGTGGAAACACCATATATTTT
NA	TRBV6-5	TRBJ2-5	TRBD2	CASSPGLAQETQYF	TGTGCCAGCAGTCCGGGACTAGCACAAGAGACCCAGTACTTC
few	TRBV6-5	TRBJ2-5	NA	CASSYSYFRYQETQYF	TGTGCCAGCAGTTACTCGTACTTTCGGTACCAAGAGACCCAGTACTTC
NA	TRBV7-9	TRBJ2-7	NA	CASSLVGHEQYF	TGTGCCAGCAGCTTAGTTGGCCACGAGCAGTACTTC
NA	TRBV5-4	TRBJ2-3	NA	CASSPGQTSTDTQYF	TGTGCCAGCAGCCCCGGACAAACTAGCACAGATACGCAGTATTTT
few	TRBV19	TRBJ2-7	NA	CASSVQGLDEQYF	TGTGCCAGTAGTGTGCAGGGTCTCGACGAGCAGTACTTC
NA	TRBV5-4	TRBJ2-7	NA	CASSKNGYPSYEQYF	TGTGCCAGCAGCAAAAACGGGTATCCTAGCTACGAGCAGTACTTC
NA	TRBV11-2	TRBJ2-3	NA	CASSLAARTDTQYF	TGTGCCAGCAGCCTCGCGGCACGCACAGATACGCAGTATTTT
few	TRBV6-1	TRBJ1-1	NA	CASSEALRATGNTEAFF	TGTGCCAGCAGTGAAGCGCTACGGGCGACAGGAAACACTGAAGCTTTCTTT
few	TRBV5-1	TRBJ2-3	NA	CASRLGSTDTQYF	TGCGCCAGCAGGCTGGGTAGCACAGATACGCAGTATTTT
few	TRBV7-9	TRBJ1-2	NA	CASSTTSFDGYTF	TGTGCCAGCAGCACGACGAGTTTTGATGGCTACACCTTC